This passage covers 12 T cell receptor beta chains from one sample sequenced in a study of early T cells in non-severe SARS-CoV-2 infection. TCRdb re-called the 5' RACE reads through MiXCR, storing one row per CDR3 protein. The table shows about 98,000 distinct CDR3 sequences, with under 15% occurring only once. The material sequenced was whole blood. These receptors all come from an adult who was a healthcare worker with PCR-confirmed SARS-CoV-2 infection or an uninfected control (not recorded which).

V and J are TRBV20-1 and TRBJ2-1, with 7 bases aligning to TRBD2. After removal of 5 bases from V and 2 bases from J, the junction contained 18 bases not matched to a gene. CDR3 length equals 18 residues. Germline values: CDR1 DFQATT, CDR2 SNEGSKA (reference sequence). The CDR3 reads CSALGGGSVGSTYNEQFF. The CDR3 DNA sequence: TGCAGTGCTCTGGGCGGCGGGAGCGTCGGGAGCACCTACAATGAGCAGTTCTTC.

This clonotype was picked up many times. The chain couples TRBV2 to TRBJ2-1; 15 positions agree with TRBD2. The CDR3 sequence is 15 residues long. After removal of 9 bases from V and 8 bases from J, the junction contained 8 bases not matched to a gene. CDR1 SNHLY and CDR2 FYNNEI come from the germline V gene. CDR3 sequence: CARQPGLAGGDEQFF. For the CDR3, the DNA is TGTGCCAGACAACCGGGACTAGCGGGAGGCGATGAGCAGTTCTTC.

The chain joins TRBV20-1 to TRBJ1-2, with unresolved D. The germline CDR1 and CDR2 sequences are DFQATT and SNEGSKA (reference sequence). The CDR3 runs 10 residues. Trimming shortened V by 5 bases and J by 8 bases, and 9 bases separated the two germline ends. This CDR3 is CSAGAGGYTF. The CDR3 nucleotides are TGCAGTGCTGGAGCCGGAGGCTACACCTTC.

The V and J genes are TRBV6-5 and TRBJ1-5; D ambiguous. V gave up 4 bases and J gave up 4 bases, with 8 bases separating them. The V gene's germline CDR1 is MNHEY and CDR2 SVGAGI. CDR3 length equals 13 residues. CDR3 in amino acids: CASSFSLNQPQHF. As DNA, the CDR3 is TGTGCCAGCAGTTTCTCGCTTAATCAGCCCCAGCATTTT.

V is TRBV30 and J is TRBJ1-5; 11 nucleotides agree with TRBD1. This CDR3 is 15 amino acids long. Germline V lookup: CDR1 GTSNPN, CDR2 SVGIG (reference sequence). The V segment lost 5 bases and the J segment 7 bases; nucleotides outside the gene matches: 10. Written as DNA, the CDR3 is TGTGCCTGGGCAACGGACAGGGGGCTTGACCAGCCCCAGCATTTT. Translated, it gives CAWATDRGLDQPQHF.

As concerns this clonotype: A much more abundant neighbour one base away suggests this may be a read error. The chain couples TRBV7-6 to TRBJ2-7; D is ambiguous. Germline V gives CDR1 SGHVS, CDR2 FNYEAQ. The CDR3 extends over 12 amino acids. Trimming pared 4 bases from V and 5 bases from J, leaving 9 bases between. This CDR3 is CASSSRTDEQYF. The CDR3 DNA follows: TGTGCCAGCAGCTCGAGAACTGACGAGCAGTACTTC.

This chain uses TRBV12-3 or TRBV12-4 with TRBJ1-2, with D maybe TRBD1 (5 bases). The CDR3 is 13 residues long. V gave up 3 bases and J gave up 4 bases, with 9 bases separating them. CDR3 bases: TGTGCCAGCAGTTTGACAGTTCTCTATGGCTACACCTTC. Its translation: CASSLTVLYGYTF.

This clonotype has a handful of counts. The chain carries TRBV18 and TRBJ2-1; TRBD2 aligns across 16 bases. The junction had 7 bases not matched to a gene; V was cut back by 3 bases and J by 8 bases. This CDR3 has 17 amino acids. Germline CDR1 KGHSH, CDR2 LQKENI. The CDR3 DNA follows: TGTGCCAGCTCACCCCCGGGACTAGCGGGAGGGCCGGATGAGCAGTTCTTC. Its protein is CASSPPGLAGGPDEQFF.

This rearrangement joins TRBV15 to TRBJ2-6; D possibly matches TRBD1 or TRBD2 (5 bases each). Looked up from germline, CDR1 is LNHNV and CDR2 is YYDKDF (reference sequence). The V end lost 1 base, the J end lost 0 bases, and 7 bases lay between the germline ends. CDR3 size: 16 residues. CDR3 DNA sequence: TGTGCCACCAGCAGAGTCGGGACCTCTGGGGCCAACGTCCTGACTTTC. It encodes CATSRVGTSGANVLTF.

The chain employs TRBV18 and TRBJ1-5, with TRBD1 as a possible D gene (5 bases). Trimming shortened V by 2 bases and J by 4 bases, and 15 bases separated the two germline ends. The CDR3 length is 16 residues. Germline V gives CDR1 KGHSH, CDR2 LQKENI. The CDR3 DNA sequence: TGTGCCAGCTCACCAAAAGAGGGGCAGACAAATCAGCCCCAGCATTTT. This codes for CASSPKEGQTNQPQHF.

The rearrangement uses TRBV7-9 and TRBJ2-5; D is uncertain. Trimming stripped 4 bases from V and 3 bases from J, with 3 bases between. CDR1 and CDR2 (germline): SEHNR, FQNEAQ (reference sequence). This CDR3 comprises 11 residues. DNA of the CDR3: TGTGCCAGCAGCTCGGAAGAGACCCAGTACTTC. Protein product: CASSSEETQYF.

V gene TRBV29-1 combines with J gene TRBJ2-1, with TRBD1 matching 10 bases. The trim removed 4 bases at V and 6 bases at J, leaving 3 bases unmatched. The CDR3 totals 13 residues. The germline V gene encodes CDR1 SQVTM and CDR2 ANQGSEA. The chain's CDR3 is CSVAGTGVNEQFF. The CDR3 nucleotides read TGCAGCGTTGCAGGGACAGGGGTCAATGAGCAGTTCTTC.